This record concerns one T cell receptor beta chain sequence. These data belong to a study of cytomegalovirus exposure and HLA in healthy donors. The study ran its PCR with 60 Vbeta and 13 Jbeta primers. This table comes from immunoSEQ multiplex PCR, and its TCRdb copy is limited to in-frame clones, with some not included. The table has around 210,000 clones, about 76% seen once. Germline V lookup: CDR1 MNHEY, CDR2 SVGAGI. The CDR3 length is 13 residues. The V gene end was trimmed by 6 bases and the J gene end by 4 bases; junction bases not matched to a gene: 5. V usage is TRBV6-5 and J usage is TRBJ1-2, with TRBD1 matching 7 bases. The receptor was isolated from a male donor in good health and CMV-seropositive. The sequenced material came from PBMCs. This chain's CDR3 is CASRQTGPYGYTF. The CDR3 bases are TGTGCCAGCAGGCAGACAGGGCCCTATGGCTACACCTTC.